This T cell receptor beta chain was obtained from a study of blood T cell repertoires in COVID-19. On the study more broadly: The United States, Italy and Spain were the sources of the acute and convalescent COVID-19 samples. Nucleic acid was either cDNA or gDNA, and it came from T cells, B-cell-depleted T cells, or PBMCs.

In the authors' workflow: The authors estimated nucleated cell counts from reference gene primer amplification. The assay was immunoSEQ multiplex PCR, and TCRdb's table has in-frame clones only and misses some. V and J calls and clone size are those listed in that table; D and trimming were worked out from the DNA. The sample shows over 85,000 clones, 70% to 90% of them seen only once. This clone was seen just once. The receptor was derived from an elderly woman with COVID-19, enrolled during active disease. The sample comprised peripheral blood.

DNA for the CDR3: TGTGCCAGCAGTGATCAGGGTCCCACTGAAGCTTTCTTT. It codes for CASSDQGPTEAFF. The chain uses TRBV6-1 and TRBJ1-1; maybe TRBD1 (5 bases). Germline CDR1 and CDR2: MNHNS and SASEGT. Trimming cost V 3 bases and J 4 bases, with 9 bases left between them. The CDR3 spans 13 residues.